The rows below give T cell receptor beta chains drawn from one sample of a study of T cell clonotyping in hematopoietic cell transplantation. Libraries were prepared by immunoSEQ multiplex PCR; TCRdb keeps only in-frame clonotypes and omits some of them. The sample yields some 8,700 clones, about four fifths seen once. The specimen comprised peripheral blood mononuclear cells, sampled 180 days after allogeneic stem cell transplant. These receptors came from a female patient aged 50-65 years who had an allogeneic stem cell transplant from an unrelated donor, so the T cells may come from the graft donor. Some clones in this sample may be carry-over from other donors' samples. Both conserved end residues are part of each CDR3. A D gene is named only where the DNA matches it firmly. Expanded clones are given a class, and other clones once, few, many or no size at all.

clone_size	v_call	j_call	d_call	cdr3_nt	cdr3_aa
.	TRBV4-3	TRBJ1-1	TRBD1	TGCGCCAGCAGCTGGGGACAGACAAACACTGAAGCTTTCTTT	CASSWGQTNTEAFF
.	TRBV14	TRBJ1-2	.	TGTGCCAGCAGCCAGTTAGGGGTAGGCGGTGGCTACACCTTC	CASSQLGVGGGYTF
.	TRBV9	TRBJ1-2	.	TGTGCCAGCAGCCCGAGAGGGGAGGGGTACTATGGCTACACCTTC	CASSPRGEGYYGYTF
.	TRBV28	TRBJ1-2	.	TGTGCCAGCAGTGACTTGGGAGCAGGCTATGGCTACACCTTC	CASSDLGAGYGYTF
.	TRBV2	TRBJ2-7	TRBD2	TGTGCCAGCAGTGGAGAGAACCTTGGACTAGCGGGTTTAGGGGAGCAGTACTTC	CASSGENLGLAGLGEQYF
few	TRBV6-5	TRBJ2-7	TRBD2	TGTGCCAGCAGTTACGAGTCTAGCGGGGGAACCTACGAGCAGTACTTC	CASSYESSGGTYEQYF
.	TRBV5-6	TRBJ2-7	.	TGTGCCAGCAGCCTTCAGGGAGGAAACGAGCAGTACTTC	CASSLQGGNEQYF
.	TRBV7-2	TRBJ1-1	.	TGTGCCAGCAGGGAGACAGCGAACACTGAAGCTTTCTTT	CASRETANTEAFF
.	TRBV19	TRBJ1-4	.	TGTGCCACCAGGGTCGCCGGGACAACCGTTGAAAAACTGTTTTTT	CATRVAGTTVEKLFF
.	TRBV5-6	TRBJ1-2	.	TGTGCCAGCAGCTTCCTTAATGGTTACCACTCTGGCTACACCTTC	CASSFLNGYHSGYTF
few	TRBV27	TRBJ1-2	.	TGTGCCAGCATGAGGAGCGGACAGACCTATGGCTACACCTTC	CASMRSGQTYGYTF
.	TRBV27	TRBJ1-6	.	TGTGCCAGCAGTTTCCGGCAGAGTAATTCACCCCTCCACTTT	CASSFRQSNSPLHF
.	TRBV4-1	TRBJ1-2	TRBD1	TGCGCCAGCAGCCAAGAGGACAGGGGATATGGCTACACCTTC	CASSQEDRGYGYTF
.	TRBV5-5	TRBJ2-3	.	TGTGCCAGCAGCTTGCGACAGTCAGATACGCAGTATTTT	CASSLRQSDTQYF
.	TRBV28	TRBJ1-1	.	TGTGCCAGCAGTCCCCCGGGACTCGGGAGGGGGGACACTGAAGCTTTCTTT	CASSPPGLGRGDTEAFF
.	TRBV30	TRBJ2-2	.	TGTGCCTGGAGATTCTCACTCTCAGGCACCGGGGAGCTGTTTTTT	CAWRFSLSGTGELFF
few	TRBV7-2	TRBJ1-4	.	TGTGCCAGCAGCCTGCGACAGAATAATGAAAAACTGTTTTTT	CASSLRQNNEKLFF
.	TRBV27	TRBJ1-2	.	TGTGCCAGCAGTCAAGGACCGACCTCCAACTATGGCTACACCTTC	CASSQGPTSNYGYTF
.	TRBV20-1	TRBJ1-2	.	TGCAGTGCTGAAGGGTTCTATGGCTACACCTTC	CSAEGFYGYTF
once	TRBV5-1	TRBJ2-1	TRBD2	TGCGCCAGCAGCTTGGAAGGTGGCGCGGGAGGCCTTTACAATGAGCAGTTCTTC	CASSLEGGAGGLYNEQFF
.	TRBV7-2	TRBJ1-5	TRBD1	TGTGCCAGCAGCTCTCAGGGGGGAAATACCAATCAGCCCCAGCATTTT	CASSSQGGNTNQPQHF
.	TRBV27	TRBJ1-2	.	TGTGCCAGCAGTCCCTCTCCGGCCGGGGGTTACTATGGCTACACCTTC	CASSPSPAGGYYGYTF
.	TRBV4-1	TRBJ1-1	.	TGCGCCAGCAGCCACATGGGACCGAACACTGAAGCTTTCTTT	CASSHMGPNTEAFF
.	TRBV6-5	TRBJ2-5	.	TGTGCCAGCAGCGACGAACCTGACTTAGGTGAGGCCCAGTACTTC	CASSDEPDLGEAQYF
.	TRBV2	TRBJ1-2	.	TGTGCCAGTAGGGGGGGACGCGATGGCTACACCTTC	CASRGGRDGYTF
.	TRBV7-2	TRBJ2-7	TRBD1	TGTGCCAGCAGCCCTTTCGGGACAGCCTACGAGCAGTACTTC	CASSPFGTAYEQYF
.	TRBV10-3	TRBJ1-2	.	TGTGCCATCAGAGTTATCACAGTGGGAGGGTCCTATGGCTACACCTTC	CAIRVITVGGSYGYTF
.	TRBV6-1	TRBJ2-1	.	TGTGCCTCCCCCCCCGCGGAGTACAATGAGCAGTTCTTC	CASPPAEYNEQFF
.	TRBV19	TRBJ2-7	.	TGTGCCAGTAGTATTTACGGGACATCCTACGAGCAGTACTTC	CASSIYGTSYEQYF
.	TRBV11-1	TRBJ2-7	.	TGTGCCAGCAGCCCGACGCAATTCTACGAGCAGTACTTC	CASSPTQFYEQYF
.	TRBV30	TRBJ2-7	.	TGTGCCTGGAGGCCCGGCGGCGAGCAGTACTTC	CAWRPGGEQYF
.	TRBV2	TRBJ2-2	.	TGTGCCAGCAGGGGGGAGAACACCGGGGAGCTGTTTTTT	CASRGENTGELFF
.	TRBV1	TRBJ2-7	.	TGCACCAGCAGCCTTAGCGGGGGGGCCTTCGAGCAGTACTTC	CTSSLSGGAFEQYF
.	TRBV7-2	TRBJ1-6	.	TGTGCCAGCAGCTTGTCCCAGACCAATAATTCACCCCTCCACTTT	CASSLSQTNNSPLHF
.	TRBV6-5	TRBJ2-1	TRBD1	TGTGCCAGCAGTAACAGGGGGCTCTACAATGAGCAGTTCTTC	CASSNRGLYNEQFF
.	TRBV28	TRBJ2-2	.	TGTGCCAGCAGTTCATACGGCGGGGAGCTGTTTTTT	CASSSYGGELFF
.	TRBV9	TRBJ1-1	.	TGTGCCAGCGGGGGAGAGGGGAGTATTATGGACACTGAAGCTTTTTTT	CASGGEGSIMDTEAFF
.	TRBV15	TRBJ2-3	.	TGTGCCACCAGCACCAGACTAGACAGGCCGCAGTATTTT	CATSTRLDRPQYF
.	TRBV27	TRBJ2-3	TRBD2	TGTGCCAGCAGTCCACGACTAGCGGGGGCCACAGATACGCAGTATTTT	CASSPRLAGATDTQYF
few	TRBV19	TRBJ2-2	TRBD1	TGTGCCAGTAGTAGCCCATGGGACAGCTTCACCGGGGAGCTGTTTTTT	CASSSPWDSFTGELFF
.	TRBV11-3	TRBJ1-2	.	TGTGCCAGCAGCTTCCGGGGAAACTATGGCTACACCTTC	CASSFRGNYGYTF
.	TRBV2	TRBJ1-5	.	TGTGCCAGCAGTGGGACTCTAGGGGGACAGCCCCAGCATTTT	CASSGTLGGQPQHF
few	TRBV5-8	TRBJ1-2	.	TGTGCCAGCAGCCTGAGTATGCGTGGCTACACCTTC	CASSLSMRGYTF
.	TRBV2	TRBJ1-3	.	TGTGCCAGCAGTACCGACGGGTTCTCTGGAAACACCATATATTTT	CASSTDGFSGNTIYF
.	TRBV6-5	TRBJ1-2	.	TGTGCCAGCAGTTACTCGATAGGGCCTCCTAGCACCTTC	CASSYSIGPPSTF
.	TRBV6-1	TRBJ1-6	.	TGTGCCAGCAGTAAAGACATGCCAAGCTCCTATAATTCACCCCTCCACTTT	CASSKDMPSSYNSPLHF
.	TRBV7-2	TRBJ2-5	TRBD1	TGTGCCAGCAGCTTAGGGGGACAGGGAGAGACCCAGTACTTC	CASSLGGQGETQYF
.	TRBV30	TRBJ1-4	TRBD1	TGTGCCTGGAGTGTACTAGGGACAGGGAATGAAAAACTGTTTTTT	CAWSVLGTGNEKLFF
.	TRBV6-6	TRBJ2-1	.	TGTGCCAGCAGTTACTCTGCGGCCCTCGGGTACAATGAGCAGTTCTTC	CASSYSAALGYNEQFF
.	TRBV7-3	TRBJ1-2	TRBD1	TGTGCGGGCGGGGTGACAGGGGGCCCGGTGAATGGCTACACCTTC	CAGGVTGGPVNGYTF
few	TRBV28	TRBJ2-1	TRBD2	TGTGCCAGCTGGGGACTAGCGGGGCGCTACAATGAGCAGTTCTTC	CASWGLAGRYNEQFF
.	TRBV27	TRBJ2-1	.	TGTGCCAGCCGGCCGGGGGATCGGTCCTACAATGAGCAGTTCTTC	CASRPGDRSYNEQFF
.	TRBV6-5	TRBJ1-2	TRBD1	TGTGCCAGCAGAGACAGGGGGCGCGGTGGCTACACCTTC	CASRDRGRGGYTF